These T cell receptor beta chains were read from a single sample in a study. Each CDR3 protein is one row after TCRdb ran MiXCR on the multiplex PCR reads. In the table there are more than 100 distinct CDR3 sequences, 9.5% to 15% of which are singletons. The sample was memory CD4+ T cells sorted from blood. The receptor set was obtained from a female donor with breast cancer. Each CDR3 is given with its conserved first and last residue. Fields, in order: V gene, D gene, clone size, J gene, CDR3 DNA, CDR3 protein. D genes are given only for firm matches. Clone size is stated in some rows and not others, as once, few, many or a class when expanded.

TRBV12-3/TRBV12-4	TRBD1	.	TRBJ1-2	TGTGCCAGCAGTTTCAATGTAGGGACAGTCCGATCTGGCTACACCTTC	CASSFNVGTVRSGYTF
TRBV12-3/TRBV12-4	TRBD1	hyperexpanded	TRBJ1-2	TGTGCCAGCAGTTCCGGGACAGGGGATCTTGGCTACACCTTC	CASSSGTGDLGYTF
TRBV12-3/TRBV12-4	.	large	TRBJ1-2	TGTGCCAGCAGCGGACCACTGGACGGCGGGAGCTACACCTTC	CASSGPLDGGSYTF
TRBV12-3/TRBV12-4	.	large	TRBJ1-2	TGTGCCAGCAGTTTGAGGGGACCTCACTATGGCTACACCTTC	CASSLRGPHYGYTF
TRBV12-3/TRBV12-4	.	large	TRBJ1-2	TGTGCCAGCAGCAGCACCTATGGCTACACCTTC	CASSSTYGYTF
TRBV12-3/TRBV12-4	.	large	TRBJ1-2	TGTGCCAGCAGTTTAGCTGCCAGGGAGAGAGGCTACACCTTC	CASSLAARERGYTF
TRBV12-3/TRBV12-4	.	large	TRBJ1-2	TGTGCCAGCAGTTTCCGTCCCAAGTTACAGCCACAATACCTAATTAACTATGGCTACACCTTC	CASSFRPKLQPQYLINYGYTF
TRBV12-3/TRBV12-4	TRBD1	hyperexpanded	TRBJ1-2	TGTGCCAGCAGCTACCTCCCGGGACAGGATTTAGCTAACTATGGCTACACCTTC	CASSYLPGQDLANYGYTF
TRBV12-3/TRBV12-4	.	hyperexpanded	TRBJ1-2	TGTGCCAGCAGCCAGACAGAGGATGGCTACACCTTC	CASSQTEDGYTF
TRBV12-3/TRBV12-4	.	hyperexpanded	TRBJ1-2	TGTGCCAGCAGTTTAGGGAACTATGGCTACACCTTC	CASSLGNYGYTF
TRBV12-3/TRBV12-4	.	hyperexpanded	TRBJ1-2	TGTGCCAGCAGTTTAACAGGGTGGGATGGCTACACCTTC	CASSLTGWDGYTF
TRBV12-3/TRBV12-4	.	large	TRBJ1-2	TGTGCCAGCAGTTTAAGGCGCCTCGGTCTTTCGACAGGACTAATCTATGGCTACACCTTC	CASSLRRLGLSTGLIYGYTF
TRBV12-3/TRBV12-4	.	hyperexpanded	TRBJ1-2	TGTGCCAGCATTATGGTGAACTATGGCTACACCTTC	CASIMVNYGYTF
TRBV12-3/TRBV12-4	TRBD1	medium-sized	TRBJ1-2	TGTGCCAGCTGGACAGGGCGGGATGGCTACACCTTC	CASWTGRDGYTF
TRBV12-3/TRBV12-4	.	many	TRBJ1-2	TGTGCCAGCAGTTCCGTGACGGATTCCTATGGCTACACCTTC	CASSSVTDSYGYTF
TRBV12-3/TRBV12-4	TRBD1	.	TRBJ1-2	TGTGCCAGCAGTTTCAATGTAGGGACAGGGGCGTATGGCTACACCTTC	CASSFNVGTGAYGYTF
TRBV12-3/TRBV12-4	TRBD1	few	TRBJ1-2	TGTGCCAGCAGTACGGACAGGGCGGATGGCTACACCTTC	CASSTDRADGYTF
TRBV12-3/TRBV12-4	.	hyperexpanded	TRBJ1-2	TGTGCCAGCAGCCTTGGACATAACTATGGCTACACCTTC	CASSLGHNYGYTF
TRBV12-3/TRBV12-4	.	few	TRBJ1-2	TGTGCCAGCAGTTTCGGCAGGCGACATACGATCCTAGCTAACTATGGCTACACCTTC	CASSFGRRHTILANYGYTF
TRBV12-3/TRBV12-4	.	large	TRBJ1-2	TGTGCCAGCAGTTCTACAGGTTTTGGCTACACCTTC	CASSSTGFGYTF
TRBV12-3/TRBV12-4	.	medium-sized	TRBJ1-2	TGTGCCAGCAGTTTAACGGAGGTGGATGGCTACACCTTC	CASSLTEVDGYTF
TRBV12-3/TRBV12-4	.	large	TRBJ1-2	TGTGCCAGCAGTCGATCAGAGGCCTTCGGCTACACCTTC	CASSRSEAFGYTF
TRBV12-3/TRBV12-4	.	hyperexpanded	TRBJ1-2	TGTGCCAGCAGTTTAGGGGCGGGCCAATATGGCTACACCTTC	CASSLGAGQYGYTF
TRBV12-3/TRBV12-4	.	.	TRBJ1-2	TGTGCCAGCAGTTATTTAGGAGCGACAGAGGATGGCTACACCTTC	CASSYLGATEDGYTF
TRBV12-3/TRBV12-4	.	hyperexpanded	TRBJ1-2	TGTGCCAGCAGTCCCTTACAGGGATGGTATGGCTACACCTTC	CASSPLQGWYGYTF
TRBV12-3/TRBV12-4	.	medium-sized	TRBJ1-2	TGTGCCAGCAGTCTCGGAGGTATCCATGGCTACACCTTC	CASSLGGIHGYTF